Included here is one T cell receptor beta chain sequence, with context. Measured with immunoSEQ multiplex PCR; TCRdb has only the in-frame clones, and not every one. The table lists approximately 44,000 clones, about four fifths of them singletons. The CDR3 is 14 residues long. CDR1 is SGHTA, CDR2 FQGNSA, per germline. The V end lost 2 bases, the J end lost 4 bases, and 11 bases lay between the germline ends. The data originate from a study of OX40 agonist ivuxolimab in advanced cancers. The genes are TRBV7-2 and TRBJ1-2; D unresolved. The sample here was CD4+ or CD8+ T cells sorted from blood, taken in a trial of the OX40 agonist ivuxolimab. This TCR was recovered from an adult with an advanced solid tumor such as melanoma, head and neck, liver or kidney cancer. The DNA for the CDR3 is TGTGCCAGCAGCTTAAGTCAGGAGCCCTATGGCTACACCTTC. It yields the protein CASSLSQEPYGYTF.